The 14 T cell receptor beta chains reported below all come from one sample, sequenced in a study of T-cell memory formation after mild COVID-19. TCRdb redid the calling of the 5' RACE reads with MiXCR, one entry per CDR3 protein. Of 450,000 to 650,000 distinct CDR3 sequences detected, about a sixth appear once; the ten largest clones hold about 12%. Sequencing was done on a sample of PBMCs or a T cell subset sorted from them (not recorded which). Source of these receptors: an adult woman who had mild COVID-19 (a few samples of this study predate the infection). Cell type and time point are not known.

The gene calls are TRBV5-1 and TRBJ2-3; TRBD2 aligns across 9 bases. The junction had 6 bases not matched to a gene; V was cut back by 1 base and J by 3 bases. CDR1 is SGHRS and CDR2 is YFSETQ in the germline V gene. The CDR3 contains 16 residues. The CDR3 nucleotides read TGCGCCAGCAGCTTGACTCCCAGCGGGAGGACAGATACGCAGTATTTT. It codes for CASSLTPSGRTDTQYF.

This clonotype was counted only a few times. The genes are TRBV14 and TRBJ1-1, with D hard to call. This CDR3 is built from 14 residues. Per germline, CDR1 SGHDN and CDR2 FVKESK. V shed 2 bases and J shed 2 bases, with 9 bases lying between them. CDR3 sequence (DNA): TGTGCCAGCAGCCAATGGCACAGTAACACTGAAGCTTTCTTT. This sequence encodes CASSQWHSNTEAFF.

The rearrangement uses TRBV3-1 and TRBJ2-5; perhaps TRBD1 as D (5 bases). CDR3 length: 12 residues. The V gene's germline CDR1 is LGHDT and CDR2 YNNKEL (reference sequence). V lost 2 bases and J lost 5, with 6 bases in between. CDR3 DNA sequence: TGTGCCAGCAGCCAATACAGGGAGACCCAGTACTTC. This codes for CASSQYRETQYF.

This clonotype turned up a few times. The rearrangement uses TRBV7-9 and TRBJ2-3, with 9 bases identical to TRBD2. The V gene end was trimmed by 0 bases and the J gene end by 2 bases; junction bases not matched to a gene: 9. Germline-derived CDR1 and CDR2 are SEHNR and FQNEAQ (reference sequence). The CDR3 covers 18 residues. The CDR3 is CASSLAPGSGGSTDTQYF. CDR3 nucleotide sequence: TGTGCCAGCAGCTTAGCCCCGGGTAGCGGGGGATCCACAGATACGCAGTATTTT. Full variable domain (outside the CDR3, taken from reference TRBV7-9 and TRBJ2-3): DTGVSQNPRHKITKRGQNVTFRCDPISEHNRLYWYRQTLGQGPEFLTYFQNEAQLEKSRLLSDRFSAERPKGSFSTLEIQRTEQGDSAMYLCASSLAPGSGGSTDTQYFGPGTRLTVL.

This clonotype was seen a few times. This chain uses TRBV24-1 with TRBJ2-1, with 12 positions matching TRBD2. The germline V gene has CDR1 KGHDR and CDR2 SFDVKD. The CDR3 runs 16 residues. V gave up 5 bases and J gave up 6 bases; unmatched junction bases: 7. This chain's CDR3 is CATSGRGLAGFNEQFF. Here the CDR3 DNA reads TGTGCCACCAGTGGAAGGGGACTAGCGGGTTTCAATGAGCAGTTCTTC.

This chain joins TRBV5-1 and TRBJ1-4; D uncertain. Per the germline V gene, CDR1 is SGHRS and CDR2 is YFSETQ. The CDR3 covers 11 residues. V gave up 4 bases and J gave up 14 bases, with 12 bases separating them. CDR3 nucleotide sequence: TGCGCCAGCAGCCGCCCCCCTGGCCTGTTTTTT. As protein: CASSRPPGLFF.

This clonotype appeared a few times. This chain uses TRBV12-3 or TRBV12-4 with TRBJ2-7; D remains ambiguous. The CDR3 sequence is 12 residues long. Trimming shortened V by 2 bases and J by 3 bases, and 5 bases separated the two germline ends. CDR3 sequence: CASSLRVYEQYF. Written as DNA, the CDR3 is TGTGCCAGCAGTTTAAGGGTCTACGAGCAGTACTTC.

This clonotype was counted only a few times. The CDR3 nucleotides read TGTGCCAGTAGTCTTTTCCGGGACGGGACGTACTTC. It yields the protein CASSLFRDGTYF. The chain recombines TRBV19 with TRBJ2-7; perhaps D is TRBD1 or TRBD2 (5 bases each). Trimming shortened V by 5 bases and J by 12 bases, and 17 bases separated the two germline ends. The CDR3 has 12 amino acids. Germline V gene lookup returns CDR1 LNHDA and CDR2 SQIVND (reference sequence).

This chain links TRBV5-1 with TRBJ2-1; 10 nucleotides align to TRBD1. J lost 10 bases, V lost 5 bases, and 12 bases had no gene match. There are 15 residues in the CDR3. In germline, CDR1 is SGHRS, CDR2 YFSETQ. For the CDR3, the DNA is TGCGCCAGCAGTCTAATGGACAGGGGGAACGAAGAGCAGTTCTTC. Translating it yields CASSLMDRGNEEQFF.

This clonotype was seen at least ten times. The V gene is TRBV4-3, the J gene TRBJ1-1, with D maybe TRBD1 (5 bases). The CDR3 covers 15 residues. The germline V and J ends were trimmed by 4 bases and 4 bases, with 16 bases remaining between them. Germline loops: CDR1 LGHNA, CDR2 YSLEER. CDR3: CASSLSAGGATEAFF. DNA for the CDR3: TGCGCCAGCAGCCTCTCCGCGGGGGGAGCCACTGAAGCTTTCTTT.

V usage is TRBV11-3 and J usage is TRBJ1-2; D ambiguous. The germline V and J ends were trimmed by 1 base and 8 bases, with 17 bases remaining between them. Germline V CDR1 and CDR2: SGHNT, YENEEA. CDR3 length: 15 amino acids. The CDR3 spells CASSLGSSGSRGYTF. CDR3 DNA sequence: TGTGCCAGCAGCTTAGGATCGTCGGGGTCGCGGGGCTACACCTTC.

V is TRBV18 and J is TRBJ2-7, with D uncertain. V was cut by 0 bases and J by 3 bases, with 9 bases left in between. This CDR3 comprises 14 residues. Germline V gene data show CDR1 as KGHSH and CDR2 as LQKENI. The CDR3 DNA reads as TGTGCCAGCTCACCACCGATCAGTTTCTACGAGCAGTACTTC. This codes for CASSPPISFYEQYF.

This clonotype has only a few counts. The genes are TRBV6-6 and TRBJ2-7; 7 nucleotides line up with TRBD2. Germline loops: CDR1 MNHNY, CDR2 SVGAGI (reference sequence). Unmatched junction bases numbered 13, after V lost 6 bases and J lost 2 bases. The CDR3 loop spans 16 amino acids. The DNA of the CDR3 is TGTGCCAGCAGCCGAATTGTCCGGGGGGAGACCTACGAGCAGTACTTC. It specifies CASSRIVRGETYEQYF.

This clonotype was detected a few times. The chain recombines TRBV6-1 with TRBJ2-1, with D perhaps TRBD1 (6 bases). The V gene's germline CDR1 is MNHNS and CDR2 SASEGT. CDR3 length: 13 residues. V was trimmed by 8 bases and J by 4 bases, leaving 12 bases between them. CDR3 residues: CASGLDRYNEQFF. The CDR3 coding sequence is TGTGCCAGCGGACTTGACAGGTACAATGAGCAGTTCTTC.